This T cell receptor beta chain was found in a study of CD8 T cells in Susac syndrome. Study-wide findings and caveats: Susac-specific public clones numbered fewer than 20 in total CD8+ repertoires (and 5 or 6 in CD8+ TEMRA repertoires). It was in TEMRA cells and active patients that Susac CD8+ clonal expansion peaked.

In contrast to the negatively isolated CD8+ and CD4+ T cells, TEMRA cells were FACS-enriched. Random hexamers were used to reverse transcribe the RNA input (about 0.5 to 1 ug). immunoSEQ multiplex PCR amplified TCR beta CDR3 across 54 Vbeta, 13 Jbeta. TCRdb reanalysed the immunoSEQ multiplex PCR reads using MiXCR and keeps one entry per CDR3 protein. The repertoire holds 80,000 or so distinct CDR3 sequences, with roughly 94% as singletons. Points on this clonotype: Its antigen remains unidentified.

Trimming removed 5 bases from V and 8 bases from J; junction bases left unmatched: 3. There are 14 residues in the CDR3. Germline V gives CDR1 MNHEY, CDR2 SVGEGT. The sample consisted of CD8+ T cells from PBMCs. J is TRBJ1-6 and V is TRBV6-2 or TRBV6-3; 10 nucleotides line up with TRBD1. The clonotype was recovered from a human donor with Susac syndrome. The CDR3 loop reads CASSKGTGDSPLHF. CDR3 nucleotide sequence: TGTGCCAGCAGTAAAGGGACAGGGGATTCACCCCTCCACTTT.